This TCR beta chain was recorded in a study of CD8+ T cells in alopecia areata. Regarding the study as a whole: Alphabeta T cells residing in normal skin are also sequenced in scalp samples. Normal scalp showed lower clonality than lesional scalp, especially alopecia totalis/universalis. As there was one nonresponder, how baseline CD8+ expansion relates to response remains uncertain.

The treatment: oral pan-JAK inhibitor, 5-10 mg twice daily. Looked up from germline, CDR1 is SNHLY and CDR2 is FYNNEI. V was shortened by 8 bases and J by 2 bases, with 21 bases between the two germline ends. The CDR3 has 16 amino acids. For this clone: Antigen specificity is unknown.

In each case, RNA was isolated and then reverse transcribed into cDNA as the sequencing template. Sequencing used immunoSEQ multiplex PCR; TCRdb keeps in-frame clones, though not all of them. The sample includes around 270,000 clones, about three fifths seen only once; the top ten take approximately 1.8%. V is TRBV2 and J is TRBJ2-5; tentative D call: TRBD1 (6 bases). The sample was CD4+ T cells sorted from blood, taken at week 24, from a patient treated with tofacitinib. This clonotype originated in a human donor with alopecia areata. CDR3 DNA: TGTGCCAGCGGAGGAGAGCCGACCACAGGGCAAGAGACCCAGTACTTC. Translated, it gives CASGGEPTTGQETQYF.